This T cell receptor beta chain was retrieved from a study of T-cell reconstitution after alpha-beta-depleted transplantation in children (dated by TCRdb to about 2016). Regarding the research as a whole: T-cell immune reconstitution after TCRalphabeta/CD19-depleted allogeneic hematopoietic cell transplantation in children was quantitatively tracked in the study by means of TCR repertoire profiling.

The treatment or condition label here, explained by the study, means: allogeneic hematopoietic cell transplantation with graft depleted of TCRalphabeta T cells and CD19 B cells. TCRalphabeta/CD19-depleted allogeneic hematopoietic cell grafts were given to the transplant recipients, all of whom were children. The library was obtained by PCR. Sequencing took place on an Illumina HiSeq 2500. TCR libraries were prepared with molecular barcoding, using unique molecular identifiers to normalize TCRbeta repertoire quantification. TCRdb handled the public reads itself, with Q25 trimming in fastp and clone calling in MiXCR, and kept productive beta chains. Rows are combined by CDR3 protein, so each entry shows the most common genes and DNA. The sample table holds around 450,000 distinct CDR3 sequences, of which roughly 17% were seen once. Of the sample, just under 30% falls within the top ten clones. About this clonotype itself: It lacks a known antigen. No much larger clonotype is one base removed from it; base qualities were not supplied.

Here is what the overall study found, with its caveats: Apparently early alphabetaT-cell count recovery about two months after transplant reportedly relied on only several hundred rapidly expanded clones derived from non-depleted graft cells. In some patients, the high TCRbeta diversity seen at day 60 was put down to recipient T cells and intrathymic progenitors that had survived conditioning. Over subsequent months, a decline in hyperexpanded clone frequencies was noted, and after one year, T-cell counts and TCRbeta diversity were mostly ascribed to newly produced T cells.

CDR1 and CDR2, looked up from the germline V gene (reference sequence), are SEHNR and FQNEAQ. The CDR3 has 14 amino acids, counting the end cysteine and phenylalanine. Kept here is only the CDR3 DNA, which spans 42 bases and is read in frame from base 1. Cut back by 2 bases and 6 bases, the V and J ends lie 13 bases apart. Source: PBMCs, mostly from graft donor cells, taken 360 days after TCRalphabeta/CD19-depleted stem cell transplant. This TCR derives from a boy in the first two years of life who had a stem cell transplant for Wiskott-Aldrich syndrome, so the T cells may come from the graft donor. The chain uses TRBV7-9 and TRBJ1-2; TRBD1 is possibly the D segment (6 matching bases). The sequenced DNA is TGTGCCAGCAGCTTATTTCGGGGGGCTGATGGCTACACCTTC. It translates as CASSLFRGADGYTF.